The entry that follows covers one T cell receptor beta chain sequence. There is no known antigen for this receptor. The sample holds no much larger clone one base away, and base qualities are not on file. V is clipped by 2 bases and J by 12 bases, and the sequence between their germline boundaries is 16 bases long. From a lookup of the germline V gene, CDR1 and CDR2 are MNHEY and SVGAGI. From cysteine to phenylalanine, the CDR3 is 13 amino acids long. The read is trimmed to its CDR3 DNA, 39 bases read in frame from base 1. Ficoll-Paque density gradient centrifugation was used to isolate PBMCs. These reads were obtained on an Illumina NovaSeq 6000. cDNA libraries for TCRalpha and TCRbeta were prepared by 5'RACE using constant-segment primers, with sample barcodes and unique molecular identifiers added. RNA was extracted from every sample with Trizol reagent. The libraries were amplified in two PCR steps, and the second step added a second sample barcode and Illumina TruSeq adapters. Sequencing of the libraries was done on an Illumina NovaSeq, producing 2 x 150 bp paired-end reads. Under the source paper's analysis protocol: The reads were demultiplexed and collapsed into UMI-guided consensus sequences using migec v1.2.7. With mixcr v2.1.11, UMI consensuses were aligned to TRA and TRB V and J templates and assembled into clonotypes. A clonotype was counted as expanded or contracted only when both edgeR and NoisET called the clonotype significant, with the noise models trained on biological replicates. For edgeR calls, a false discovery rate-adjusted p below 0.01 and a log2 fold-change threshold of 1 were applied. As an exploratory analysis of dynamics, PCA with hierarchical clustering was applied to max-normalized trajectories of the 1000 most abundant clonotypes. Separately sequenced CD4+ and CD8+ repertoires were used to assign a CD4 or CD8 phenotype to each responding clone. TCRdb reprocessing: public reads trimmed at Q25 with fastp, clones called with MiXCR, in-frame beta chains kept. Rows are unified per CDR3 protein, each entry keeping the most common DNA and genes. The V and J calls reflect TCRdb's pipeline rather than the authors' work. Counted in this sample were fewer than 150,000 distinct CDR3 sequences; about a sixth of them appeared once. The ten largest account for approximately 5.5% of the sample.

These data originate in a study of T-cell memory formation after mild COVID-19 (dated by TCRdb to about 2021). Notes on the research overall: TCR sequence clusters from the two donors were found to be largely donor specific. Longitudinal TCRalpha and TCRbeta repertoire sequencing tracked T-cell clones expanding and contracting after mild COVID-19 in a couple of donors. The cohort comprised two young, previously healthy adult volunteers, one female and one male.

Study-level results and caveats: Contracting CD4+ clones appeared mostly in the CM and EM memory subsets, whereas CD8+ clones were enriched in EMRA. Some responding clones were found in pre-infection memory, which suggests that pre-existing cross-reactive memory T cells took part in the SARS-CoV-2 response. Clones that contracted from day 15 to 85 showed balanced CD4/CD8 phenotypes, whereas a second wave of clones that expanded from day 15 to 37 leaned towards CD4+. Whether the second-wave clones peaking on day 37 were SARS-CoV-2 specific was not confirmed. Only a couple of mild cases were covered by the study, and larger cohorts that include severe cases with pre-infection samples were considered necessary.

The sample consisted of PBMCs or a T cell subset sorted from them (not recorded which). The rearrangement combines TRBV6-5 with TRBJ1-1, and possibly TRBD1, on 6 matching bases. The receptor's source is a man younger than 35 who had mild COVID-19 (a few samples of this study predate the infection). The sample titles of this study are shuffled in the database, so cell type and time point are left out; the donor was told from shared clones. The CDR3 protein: CASSYDQGRGTFF. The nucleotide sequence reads TGTGCCAGCAGTTACGATCAGGGGCGAGGGACTTTCTTT.